The entry that follows covers one T cell receptor (beta chain) sequence. Its antigen is unknown. No much larger clonotype is one base removed from it; base qualities were not supplied. The immunoSEQ hsTCRB v3.0 assay was used at survey level resolution to sequence the TRB variable region. A depth of about 35,000-55,000 T-cell genomes per sample was targeted for TRB sequencing. Pooled TRB libraries were sequenced on an Illumina MiSeq with a v3 150-cycle kit. The authors' pipeline ran thus. Repertoire analysis was performed in R inside a reproducible Nextflow workflow that covered QC, data transformation and analysis. LymphoSeq2, an R package for AIRR-Seq data exploration, was used to implement custom analyses. Four samples that produced fewer than 5000 total TRB sequences were removed, so about 200 HIV repertoires were analyzed. Among the approximately 180 HIV repertoires that were kept, 59 were collected before ART initiation and 120 to 140 were collected after ART initiation. Repertoires were downsampled to 5000 TRB nucleotide sequences, and summary statistics were averaged over 100 downsampling iterations. Only TRB sequences with CDR3 regions of at least seven amino acids were retained for analysis. Diversity was measured with a Shannon entropy-derived clonality score and the Gini coefficient. In the repertoire networks, any two of the top 5000 CDR3 amino acid sequences were linked whenever the two sequences differed by an edit distance of one. For TRB CDR3 amino acid sequences, GLIPH2 was used to predict antigen specificity groups and MHC restriction. To flag known CMV, EBV, HIV or tissue antigen associations, CDR3 amino acid sequences were matched against VDJdb and McPAS-TCR. Pre-ART, post-ART and control groups were compared with Wilcoxon signed-rank tests and Holm-Bonferroni correction. Not all clones reach the TCRdb copy of this immuneACCESS table, which keeps in-frame sequences only. Checked studies attribute under half of the gap to unresolved V genes and leave the rest unexplained. V, J and clone size are taken as reported in that table, and D and trimming were inferred from the DNA itself. The sample table lists around 25,000 clones, 85% to 95% of them with a count of one. The ten largest clones add up to roughly 2.4% of the sample.

V was cut back by 2 bases and J by 6 bases, leaving a gap of 11 bases between them. The cysteine opens and the phenylalanine closes a CDR3 of 14 amino acids. The sequence is cut down to CDR3 DNA, 42 bases in frame from base 1. For CDR1 and CDR2, the germline V gene lists SNHLY and FYNNEI. The data originate from a study of long-term antiretroviral therapy in people with HIV (dated by TCRdb to about 2022). As for the study more broadly: Collection of the earliest samples took place about a decade ahead of the 2015 WHO recommendation for immediate ART, at a time when ART was typically delayed until CD4 counts fell. No cross-contamination during QIAcube processing was shown when test extractions of a monoclonal T-cell line were performed alongside about 30 polyclonal samples. From fewer than 35 adults with confirmed HIV infection, the cohort provided some 200 cryopreserved PBMC samples, gathered serially across a mean of approximately six years (range 1-12). Of the approximately 30 participants with HIV, 10 to 11 were female. A retrospective serial study tested whether ART initiation and durable HIV suppression were associated with changes in peripheral blood TRB repertoire composition and diversity. Study-wide findings and limitations: No data were available on ART adherence, viral resistance or therapy changes, limiting inferences about post-ART repertoire changes. At every time point, the repertoire was dominated by expanded TRB clones first identified before ART initiation, although this dominance fluctuated and, in many PLHIV, declined after ART. CDR3 length ranges in HIV repertoires were narrower than in controls, and network structure suggested an antigen-experienced repertoire with only a slight naive shift after ART. Because pre-ART samples had limited cell numbers, profiling was done on unsorted PBMC rather than on sorted CD4+ and CD8+ T cells. Starting ART was linked to a significant rise in TRB diversity, yet even after long-term ART the diversity remained significantly lower than in transplant donor controls. Limited PBMC availability meant only the TCR beta chain was sequenced, without alpha chain pairing. The samples span the years 2004 to 2017, and the ART regimens used at that time may not be as effective as current regimens.

Inclusion was restricted to participants for whom at least one PBMC sample before ART initiation and at least two post-ART samples were available. All participants with HIV were treated in the United States of America. Before DNA extraction, cryopreserved samples containing about 0.9-11 million PBMC were thawed and washed. At the time of the earliest PBMC sample, participants with HIV were aged between about 20 and 60 years. PBMC samples from each participant spanned 1-4 timepoints before ART initiation and 2-8 timepoints after ART initiation, with a median of 7 samples. For every participant, serial HIV viral load, CD4+ T-cell count, ART history and demographic data were obtained. A Qiagen kit on a QIAcube was used to extract genomic DNA from unsorted PBMC, with samples processed in batches of 12.

The receptor comes from a woman aged 50 to 60 with HIV. The chain joins TRBV2 to TRBJ1-5, and the D gene may be TRBD1, 6 bases matching. Specimen: unsorted PBMCs, collected almost 5 years after starting antiretroviral therapy. For the CDR3, the sequence is CASSESTGAQPQHF. The sequenced DNA: TGTGCCAGCAGTGAATCGACAGGAGCTCAGCCCCAGCATTTT.